The 3 T cell receptor beta chains listed next were all sequenced from one sample in a study of T cells in Graves' hyperthyroidism and ophthalmopathy. The investigators amplified TCR beta CDR3 regions from RNA transcripts. A set of HTBI primers served as the primers for a first-round RT-PCR of the TCR CDR3. TCRdb fed the multiplex PCR reads into MiXCR, producing one record per CDR3 protein. Of about 740,000 distinct CDR3 sequences in the sample, about 15% were seen once. The sample was blood. The receptors originated from a woman under 30 with Graves' hyperthyroidism.

This clonotype turned up a few times. This sequence joins TRBV4-2 and TRBJ2-7; D is unclear. The CDR3 spans 14 residues. V was shortened by 0 bases and J by 3 bases, with 9 bases between the two germline ends. Per germline, CDR1 LGHNA and CDR2 YNFKEQ. The CDR3, as DNA: TGTGCCAGCAGCCAAGATCTAGTGGACTACGAGCAGTACTTC. This translates into CASSQDLVDYEQYF.

This clonotype was seen ten or more times. The chain carries TRBV30 and TRBJ1-2; TRBD1 matches 7 bases. The length of the CDR3 is 12 residues. Germline V CDR1 and CDR2: GTSNPN, SVGIG (reference sequence). J gave up 7 bases and V 2 bases, and 4 bases lay outside the gene matches. CDR3 region: CAWSQGVPGYTF. The CDR3 nucleotides read TGTGCCTGGAGTCAGGGGGTTCCTGGCTACACCTTC.

This clonotype occurred many times. This chain connects TRBV7-2 to TRBJ2-5; TRBD2 aligns across 10 bases. With V trimmed by 1 base and J by 3 bases, 11 bases remained unmatched. The CDR3 is 18 amino acids. The germline CDR1 and CDR2 sequences are SGHTA and FQGNSA. Here the CDR3 reads CASSLGELLAGEEETQYF. The DNA for the CDR3 is TGTGCCAGCAGCTTAGGGGAGTTGCTAGCGGGGGAAGAAGAGACCCAGTACTTC.